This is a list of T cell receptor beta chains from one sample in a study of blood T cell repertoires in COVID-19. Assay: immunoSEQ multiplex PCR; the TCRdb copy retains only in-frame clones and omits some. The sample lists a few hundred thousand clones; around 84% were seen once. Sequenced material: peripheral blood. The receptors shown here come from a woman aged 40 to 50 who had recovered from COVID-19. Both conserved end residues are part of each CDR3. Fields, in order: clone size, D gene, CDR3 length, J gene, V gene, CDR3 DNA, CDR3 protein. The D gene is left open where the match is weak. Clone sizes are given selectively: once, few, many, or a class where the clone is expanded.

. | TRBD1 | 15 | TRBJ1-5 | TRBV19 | TGTGCCAGTAGTATTTTAGGACAGGAGGGTCAGCCCCAGCATTTT | CASSILGQEGQPQHF
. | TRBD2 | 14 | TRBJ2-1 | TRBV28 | TGTGCCAGCCAGTCTACTAGCGTTTTAAATGAGCAGTTCTTC | CASQSTSVLNEQFF
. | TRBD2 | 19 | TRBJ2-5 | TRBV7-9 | TGTGCCAGCAGCGTCAGACTAGCGGGGGAACCGACATCTAAAGAGACCCAGTACTTC | CASSVRLAGEPTSKETQYF
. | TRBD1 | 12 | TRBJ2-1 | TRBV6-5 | TGTGCCAGCACTAACAGGGGCAATGAGCAGTTCTTC | CASTNRGNEQFF
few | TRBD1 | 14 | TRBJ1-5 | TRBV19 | TGTGCCAGTAGTGAGACAGGGGGCAATCAGCCCCAGCATTTT | CASSETGGNQPQHF
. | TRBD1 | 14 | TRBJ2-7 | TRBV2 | TGTGCCAGCAGTGATTTACAGGGGGCCTACGAGCAGTACTTC | CASSDLQGAYEQYF
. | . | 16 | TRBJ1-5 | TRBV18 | TGTGCCAGCTCACCATCGACGGGAAATAGCAATCAGCCCCAGCATTTT | CASSPSTGNSNQPQHF
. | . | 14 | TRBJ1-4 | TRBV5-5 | TGTGCCAGCGGACCAGGTGGGGCAGGTGAAAAACTGTTTTTT | CASGPGGAGEKLFF
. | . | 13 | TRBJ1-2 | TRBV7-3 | TGTGCCAGCAGCTACGGGGAAGGATATGGCTACACCTTC | CASSYGEGYGYTF
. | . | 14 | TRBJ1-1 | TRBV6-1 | TGTGCCAGCAGTCTACACGAAGAAGGGGCTGAAGCTTTCTTT | CASSLHEEGAEAFF
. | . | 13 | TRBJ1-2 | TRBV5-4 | TGTGCCAGCAGCTTAGACAACAGTTATGGCTACACCTTC | CASSLDNSYGYTF
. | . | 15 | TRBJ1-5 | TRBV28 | TGTGCCAGCACGTCCGGGGATCATAGCAATCAGCCCCAGCATTTT | CASTSGDHSNQPQHF
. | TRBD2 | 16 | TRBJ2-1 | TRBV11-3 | TGTGCCAGCAGCTTAGCGGGGGGGCCGTCGATCAATGAGCAGTTCTTC | CASSLAGGPSINEQFF
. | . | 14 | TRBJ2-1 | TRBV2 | TGTGCCAGCAGTTGGGACACCTCATCCAATGAGCAGTTCTTC | CASSWDTSSNEQFF